Below, one T cell receptor (beta chain) is given with its context. This specimen belongs to a study of blood T cell repertoires in COVID-19. Trimming took off 4 bases at V and 5 bases at J, with 19 bases between the two ends. The germline CDR1 and CDR2 sequences are LGHNA and YNFKEQ. This CDR3 has 16 residues. Clones were sequenced by immunoSEQ multiplex PCR, and TCRdb holds only the in-frame ones, with some missing. The sample has hundreds of thousands of clones; 89% are singletons. The chain links TRBV4-2 to TRBJ2-3; D may be TRBD2 (6 bases). The clonotype comes from a woman in her twenties or thirties with COVID-19, enrolled during active disease. Sequenced input: peripheral blood. The CDR3 protein is CASSRPEGHARDTQYF. The DNA for the CDR3 is TGTGCCAGCAGCCGTCCGGAGGGCCACGCGAGAGATACGCAGTATTTT.